This T cell receptor beta chain was recorded in a study of cytomegalovirus exposure and HLA in healthy donors. Comments on this clone: At one boundary the junction diverges from the germline segment, which might be a read error.

A multiplex PCR was run with 60 Vbeta primers and 13 Jbeta primers. This table comes from immunoSEQ multiplex PCR, and its TCRdb copy is limited to in-frame clones, with some not included. Of 100,000 to 150,000 clones listed, around 72% are singletons. In germline, CDR1 is SEHNR, CDR2 FQNEAQ (reference sequence). This CDR3 contains 12 residues. The origin of this receptor is a man aged 25-45 years in good health and CMV-seronegative. The sequenced sample consisted of PBMCs. The chain links TRBV7-9 to TRBJ2-7, with TRBD1 as a possible D gene (5 bases). CDR3 DNA: TGTTCCAGCAGCCCTAGGGGATACGAGCAGTACTTC. As protein: CSSSPRGYEQYF.